One sample yielded the 29 T cell receptor beta chains listed below, sequenced in a study of T cells in localized non-small cell lung cancer. Produced via immunoSEQ multiplex PCR; TCRdb's table is partial and in-frame only. The sample has approximately 100,000 clones; roughly 90% are singletons. The sequences come from PBMCs, collected before any cancer treatment. The receptors stem from a woman aged 40-75 years with stage II squamous cell lung carcinoma.

J is TRBJ2-2 and V is TRBV14; a weak D match, TRBD1 (5 bases). The germline CDR1 and CDR2 sequences are SGHDN and FVKESK. Between the trimmed V and J ends, which lost 2 bases and 0 bases, there was a span of 13 bases. The CDR3 is 17 residues long. CDR3 residues: CASSQLQGWANTGELFF. The CDR3 nucleotides are TGTGCCAGCAGCCAACTGCAGGGTTGGGCGAACACCGGGGAGCTGTTTTTT.

The V and J genes are TRBV4-2 and TRBJ2-6; TRBD2 agrees at 8 bases. From germline, CDR1 is LGHNA and CDR2 YNFKEQ. The CDR3 runs 17 residues. The trim removed 7 bases at V and 0 bases at J, leaving 8 bases unmatched. CDR3 region: CASNAGGTASGANVLTF. In DNA form, the CDR3 reads TGTGCCAGCAACGCGGGAGGAACCGCCTCTGGGGCCAACGTCCTGACTTTC.

This rearrangement joins TRBV2 to TRBJ2-7; D is unclear. The germline V gene encodes CDR1 SNHLY and CDR2 FYNNEI. This CDR3 has 14 amino acids. V dropped 1 base and J dropped 2 bases, with 9 bases sitting between them. CDR3 residues: CASSEGPAPYEQYF. Here the CDR3 DNA reads TGTGCCAGCAGTGAAGGCCCGGCTCCCTACGAGCAGTACTTC.

The chain uses TRBV5-1 and TRBJ1-1; a weak D match, TRBD1 (5 bases). With 4 bases removed from V and 1 base from J, the gap between germline ends came to 5 bases. This CDR3 is built from 12 residues. In germline, CDR1 is SGHRS, CDR2 YFSETQ. The CDR3 spells CASSTGNTEAFF. CDR3 DNA sequence: TGCGCCAGCAGCACAGGGAACACTGAAGCTTTCTTT.

Of note for this clone: The junction departs from the called germline gene at one end, perhaps through a read error. This rearrangement joins TRBV11-2 to TRBJ1-4; D is undetermined. Germline values: CDR1 SGHAT, CDR2 FQNNGV. This CDR3 spans 13 amino acids. CDR3 DNA sequence: TGTGCCAGCAGCCTAGACCGTAATGAAAAACTGTTTTTT. Its translation is CASSLDRNEKLFF.

This chain links TRBV4-1 with TRBJ2-5; TRBD2 agrees at 7 bases. Looked up from germline, CDR1 is MGHRA and CDR2 is YSYEKL. V lost 3 bases and J lost 3; bases outside the gene matches: 13. The CDR3 contains 17 residues. CDR3 protein: CASSHSGRGGGEETQYF. CDR3 nucleotides: TGCGCCAGCAGCCACTCCGGACGGGGCGGGGGTGAAGAGACCCAGTACTTC.

In DNA form, the CDR3 reads TGTGCCTGGAGTGCTGGAGGGGCCCGTTACCAAGAGACCCAGTACTTC. Translating it yields CAWSAGGARYQETQYF. The rearrangement links TRBV30 to TRBJ2-5; tentative D call: TRBD2 (6 bases). V was cut by 1 base and J by 0 bases, with 15 bases left in between. From germline, CDR1 is GTSNPN and CDR2 SVGIG (reference sequence). The CDR3 runs 16 residues.

This clone was recorded only once. The chain employs TRBV27 and TRBJ2-7; D is possibly TRBD2 (6 bases). V lost 5 bases and J 4 bases, leaving 18 bases between the germline ends. The germline V gene has CDR1 MNHEY and CDR2 SMNVEV (reference sequence). This CDR3 has 15 amino acids. The CDR3 DNA sequence: TGTGCCAGCAGTCTCAAGGCGGGAAGGGGATACGAGCAGTACTTC. This translates into CASSLKAGRGYEQYF.

The rearrangement uses TRBV5-1 and TRBJ2-1; D call uncertain. Germline-derived CDR1 and CDR2 are SGHRS and YFSETQ. CDR3 length: 14 residues. The germline V and J ends were trimmed by 0 bases and 1 base, with 5 bases remaining between them. Here the CDR3 reads CASSLAQSYNEQFF. DNA of the CDR3: TGCGCCAGCAGCTTGGCGCAATCCTACAATGAGCAGTTCTTC.

This clone was counted once. The chain joins TRBV6-5 to TRBJ2-7; no clear D gene. The CDR3 has 15 residues. The germline V gene encodes CDR1 MNHEY and CDR2 SVGAGI. With 0 bases removed from V and 2 bases from J, the gap between germline ends came to 11 bases. CDR3 sequence: CASSYSPSAAYEQYF. The DNA for the CDR3 is TGTGCCAGCAGTTACTCTCCCAGCGCCGCCTACGAGCAGTACTTC.

V usage is TRBV14 and J usage is TRBJ2-1, with a weak D call TRBD2 (6 bases). The germline CDR1 and CDR2 sequences are SGHDN and FVKESK. V was trimmed by 1 base and J by 8 bases, leaving 12 bases between them. This CDR3 has 14 residues. The CDR3 DNA follows: TGTGCCAGCAGCCAAGCGGGAGTACGCCATGAGCAGTTCTTC. This encodes CASSQAGVRHEQFF.

The rearrangement joins TRBV6-1 to TRBJ1-1; 7 nucleotides align to TRBD1. V lost 6 bases to trimming and J lost 2 bases; unmatched junction nucleotides: 9. Germline lookup yields CDR1 MNHNS and CDR2 SASEGT. The CDR3 sequence is 15 residues long. The CDR3 nucleotides are TGTGCCAGCAGGAGGCGACAGGGTATAAACACTGAAGCTTTCTTT. Its translation is CASRRRQGINTEAFF.

The V gene is TRBV6-1, the J gene TRBJ2-3; 9 bases align to TRBD1. Germline CDR1 is MNHNS and CDR2 is SASEGT. The length of the CDR3 is 15 residues. Trimming cost V 6 bases and J 3 bases; bases outside gene matches: 7. The CDR3 loop is CASRDLGTGTDTQYF. CDR3 DNA: TGTGCCAGCAGGGACCTGGGGACAGGGACAGATACGCAGTATTTT.

The chain carries TRBV18 and TRBJ1-2; the D gene is possibly TRBD1 (5 bases). The V and J ends lost 3 bases and 8 bases respectively, with 16 bases between them. Germline loops: CDR1 KGHSH, CDR2 LQKENI. The CDR3 is 14 residues long. The CDR3 sequence is CASSPARGGDGYTF. CDR3 DNA sequence: TGTGCCAGCTCACCCGCCCGGGGCGGCGACGGCTACACCTTC.

V is TRBV19 and J is TRBJ1-3; D uncertain. This CDR3 is 15 amino acids long. Germline V gene lookup returns CDR1 LNHDA and CDR2 SQIVND (reference sequence). Trimming removed 5 bases from V and 0 bases from J, with 11 bases in between. CDR3 region: CASSDGSFSGNTIYF. The CDR3 coding sequence is TGTGCCAGTAGTGACGGGAGCTTCTCTGGAAACACCATATATTTT.

This chain uses TRBV29-1 with TRBJ2-1; TRBD2 agrees at 13 bases. V dropped 7 bases and J dropped 8; count of bases not matched to a gene: 8. This CDR3 contains 14 residues. The germline V gene encodes CDR1 SQVTM and CDR2 ANQGSEA. The DNA for the CDR3 is TGCAGCGCCACGACTAGCGGGAGGACGGATGAGCAGTTCTTC. Protein sequence: CSATTSGRTDEQFF.

This chain connects TRBV4-2 to TRBJ2-1; perhaps TRBD1 as D (5 bases). CDR3 size: 18 residues. V dropped 0 bases and J dropped 2 bases, with 17 bases sitting between them. From germline, CDR1 is LGHNA and CDR2 YNFKEQ. The CDR3 loop is CASSQEDRGAVPYNEQFF. The CDR3 bases are TGTGCCAGCAGCCAAGAGGATAGGGGTGCCGTTCCCTACAATGAGCAGTTCTTC.

V is TRBV6-1 and J is TRBJ1-3; no reliable D call. Trimming stripped 2 bases from V and 3 bases from J, with 8 bases between. The CDR3 has 14 residues. CDR1 is MNHNS, CDR2 SASEGT, per germline. The CDR3 DNA is TGTGCCAGCAGTGAACAGACCTTTGGAAACACCATATATTTT. Its protein product is CASSEQTFGNTIYF.

The rearrangement uses TRBV19 and TRBJ1-1; possibly TRBD1 for D (5 bases). CDR1 and CDR2 from the germline V gene are LNHDA and SQIVND (reference sequence). The V end was cut by 7 bases, the J end by 1 base, with 16 bases between. The CDR3 is 15 amino acids. The CDR3 coding sequence is TGTGCCAGTACGGGAACCGGGGCACCGAACACTGAAGCTTTCTTT. Translated: CASTGTGAPNTEAFF.

The V call is TRBV2, the J call TRBJ2-7, with TRBD1 matching over 7 bases. V was pared by 9 bases and J by 3 bases, with 11 bases of the junction left unmatched. The CDR3 extends over 14 amino acids. The germline V gene has CDR1 SNHLY and CDR2 FYNNEI. Here the CDR3 DNA reads TGTGCCAGGGGCAGCCGCACAGGGGACTACGAGCAGTACTTC. This gives the protein CARGSRTGDYEQYF.

The chain links TRBV19 to TRBJ1-6; TRBD1 matches at 7 bases. The CDR3 extends over 13 amino acids. The ends lost 8 bases at V and 10 bases at J; junction bases unmatched: 8. Germline CDR1 is LNHDA and CDR2 is SQIVND (reference sequence). The DNA for the CDR3 is TGTGCCAGTCGGGACAGCCCAGTGTCACCCCTCCACTTT. Amino acid sequence: CASRDSPVSPLHF.

The chain recombines TRBV28 with TRBJ1-1; possibly TRBD1 for D (6 bases). This CDR3 comprises 14 residues. Trimming cost V 5 bases and J 1 base, with 11 bases left between them. Per germline, CDR1 MDHEN and CDR2 SYDVKM. Here the CDR3 DNA reads TGTGCCAGCAGTATCACAGGGACGAACACTGAAGCTTTCTTT. Translated, it gives CASSITGTNTEAFF.

J is TRBJ2-5 and V is TRBV7-8; unclear D gene. The germline gives CDR1 SGHVS, CDR2 FQNEAQ. Trimming left V 5 bases short and J 5 bases short, with 12 bases between. The CDR3 extends over 13 amino acids. The CDR3 spells CASSPPGWETQYF. The CDR3 coding sequence is TGTGCCAGCAGCCCACCGGGCTGGGAGACCCAGTACTTC.

CDR3 sequence (DNA): TGTGCCAGCAGCTTGGTGTCCCCGAACACTGAAGCTTTCTTT. This sequence encodes CASSLVSPNTEAFF. This chain uses TRBV7-8 with TRBJ1-1, with D uncertain. The CDR3 consists of 14 residues. Trimming took 3 bases from V and 1 from J, leaving 9 bases between them. Germline CDR1 and CDR2: SGHVS and FQNEAQ.

This chain uses TRBV11-2 with TRBJ1-1; D is unresolved. Trimming cost V 2 bases and J 1 base, with 5 bases left between them. Looked up from germline, CDR1 is SGHAT and CDR2 is FQNNGV. The CDR3 is 13 residues long. The chain's CDR3 is CASSLTENTEAFF. In nucleotides, the CDR3 is TGTGCCAGCAGCTTAACTGAGAACACTGAAGCTTTCTTT.

The rearrangement joins TRBV29-1 to TRBJ1-2; no definite D call. CDR1 SQVTM and CDR2 ANQGSEA come from the germline V gene. This CDR3 spans 11 amino acids. Trimming left V 4 bases short and J 2 bases short, with 5 bases between. The CDR3 reads CSVGDNYGYTF. CDR3 nucleotide sequence: TGCAGCGTTGGAGACAACTATGGCTACACCTTC.

This clone has only one observation. J is TRBJ1-1 and V is TRBV5-4, with 7 bases lining up with TRBD1. The CDR3 sequence is 14 residues long. V trimming: 4 bases; J trimming: 3 bases; junction bases outside the gene matches: 6. Germline CDR1 and CDR2: SGHNT and YYREEE (reference sequence). The CDR3 protein is CASSGGQTHTEAFF. Here the CDR3 DNA reads TGTGCCAGCAGCGGGGGACAGACACACACTGAAGCTTTCTTT.

This chain uses TRBV6-5 with TRBJ2-7; 7 bases align to TRBD2. Germline assignment: CDR1 MNHEY and CDR2 SVGAGI. Trimming at V came to 2 bases and at J to 0 bases, leaving 4 bases not matched to a gene. There are 15 residues in the CDR3. CDR3 DNA sequence: TGTGCCAGCAGTTACCGAGCGGGGACCTCCTACGAGCAGTACTTC. Protein product: CASSYRAGTSYEQYF.

The V gene is TRBV5-1, the J gene TRBJ1-2; D remains unclear. Germline CDR1 SGHRS, CDR2 YFSETQ. Trimming cost V 0 bases and J 4 bases, with 22 bases left between them. The CDR3 runs to 18 residues. CDR3 protein: CASSLVIPGGSSPYGYTF. In nucleotides, the CDR3 is TGCGCCAGCAGCTTGGTAATACCGGGTGGATCAAGCCCCTATGGCTACACCTTC. Variable domain in full (rest from reference TRBV5-1 and TRBJ1-2): KAGVTQTPRYLIKTRGQQVTLSCSPISGHRSVSWYQQTPGQGLQFLFEYFSETQRNKGNFPGRFSGRQFSNSRSEMNVSTLELGDSALYLCASSLVIPGGSSPYGYTFGSGTRLTVV.